The 16 T cell receptor beta chains below were found in one sample sequenced in a study of cytomegalovirus exposure and HLA in healthy donors. The PCR made use of 60 Vbeta and 13 Jbeta primers. The protocol was immunoSEQ multiplex PCR, while the TCRdb copy is restricted to in-frame clones and leaves out a portion. The sample has about 250,000 clones; over 75% are singletons. The specimen sequenced was PBMCs. The source of these receptors is a boy aged 5-17 years in good health and CMV-seronegative.

The chain couples TRBV6-5 to TRBJ1-1, with 8 positions matching TRBD1. Germline CDR1 MNHEY, CDR2 SVGAGI. The trim removed 1 base at V and 2 bases at J, leaving 6 bases unmatched. The CDR3 runs to 16 residues. CDR3 protein: CASSYYGTGLNTEAFF. CDR3 nucleotide sequence: TGTGCCAGCAGTTACTATGGGACAGGACTTAACACTGAAGCTTTCTTT.

This clone was seen a handful of times. The chain couples TRBV10-3 to TRBJ1-2; 7 positions match TRBD1. The germline V gene encodes CDR1 ENHRY and CDR2 SYGVKD. Unmatched junction bases numbered 11, after V lost 10 bases and J lost 0 bases. This CDR3 spans 15 amino acids. The CDR3 sequence: CASAGQDTSNYGYTF. The CDR3 DNA sequence: TGTGCCAGCGCCGGACAGGACACCTCTAACTATGGCTACACCTTC.

The J gene is TRBJ2-5, the V gene TRBV7-9, with 7 bases lining up with TRBD2. This CDR3 spans 14 amino acids. The germline V gene has CDR1 SEHNR and CDR2 FQNEAQ (reference sequence). With 2 bases clipped from V and 3 bases from J, the junction kept 3 bases outside the gene matches. The CDR3 nucleotides read TGTGCCAGCAGCTTAAGAACTAGCGAAGAGACCCAGTACTTC. The encoded protein is CASSLRTSEETQYF.

This clone occurred a few times. The chain combines TRBV19 with TRBJ1-3; D is possibly TRBD1 (5 bases). Germline values: CDR1 LNHDA, CDR2 SQIVND (reference sequence). The CDR3 contains 15 residues. The V and J ends lost 2 bases and 0 bases respectively, with 8 bases between them. The CDR3 nucleotides are TGTGCCAGTAGTATACACAGGAACTCTGGAAACACCATATATTTT. Translating gives CASSIHRNSGNTIYF. Together with reference TRBV19 and TRBJ1-3, the CDR3 gives the full variable domain: DGGITQSPKYLFRKEGQNVTLSCEQNLNHDAMYWYRQDPGQGLRLIYYSQIVNDFQKGDIAEGYSVSREKKESFPLTVTSAQKNPTAFYLCASSIHRNSGNTIYFGEGSWLTVV.

The V call is TRBV27, the J call TRBJ2-5; the match to TRBD1 covers 7 bases. Germline V lookup: CDR1 MNHEY, CDR2 SMNVEV (reference sequence). Trimming removed 2 bases from V and 5 bases from J; junction bases left unmatched: 5. The CDR3 spans 14 residues. The CDR3 is CASSLIGGGETQYF. CDR3 coding DNA: TGTGCCAGCAGTTTAATAGGGGGCGGGGAGACCCAGTACTTC.

This chain joins TRBV5-1 and TRBJ2-7; tentatively, D is TRBD2 (5 bases). This CDR3 has 13 residues. Germline-derived CDR1 and CDR2 are SGHRS and YFSETQ. Trimming shortened V by 4 bases and J by 3 bases, and 11 bases separated the two germline ends. CDR3 bases: TGCGCCAGCAGCCCCGGACTTGGCTACGAGCAGTACTTC. Translated: CASSPGLGYEQYF.

The genes are TRBV5-1 and TRBJ2-3, with D perhaps matching TRBD2 (6 bases). The CDR3 spans 15 residues. V dropped 0 bases and J dropped 5 bases, with 13 bases sitting between them. Germline V CDR1 and CDR2: SGHRS, YFSETQ. CDR3 sequence (DNA): TGCGCCAGCAGCTTGGCTCCAGGAGGGAGAGATACGCAGTATTTT. Amino acids: CASSLAPGGRDTQYF.

The rearrangement links TRBV2 to TRBJ2-7, with TRBD1 matching over 7 bases. Germline loops: CDR1 SNHLY, CDR2 FYNNEI. The V gene end was trimmed by 3 bases and the J gene end by 0 bases; junction bases not matched to a gene: 8. CDR3 length: 16 amino acids. As DNA, the CDR3 is TGTGCCAGCAGTGAGAGGGACAGAGGGAGCTCCTACGAGCAGTACTTC. The encoded protein is CASSERDRGSSYEQYF.

This clone has just one count. The CDR3 nucleotides read TGCGCCAGCAGCCAAGAATGGGAGACTAGCGGGAGGAATGAGCAGTTCTTC. This encodes CASSQEWETSGRNEQFF. The chain has TRBV4-1 and TRBJ2-1; TRBD2 aligns across 13 bases. This CDR3 contains 17 residues. The germline V gene encodes CDR1 MGHRA and CDR2 YSYEKL. Unmatched junction bases numbered 6, after V lost 0 bases and J lost 7 bases.

This chain uses TRBV5-1 with TRBJ1-1, with D unclear. The germline V gene has CDR1 SGHRS and CDR2 YFSETQ. Trimming stripped 2 bases from V and 1 base from J, with 6 bases between. The CDR3 totals 13 residues. The CDR3 coding sequence is TGCGCCAGCAGCTTACACCAGAACACTGAAGCTTTCTTT. Its translation: CASSLHQNTEAFF.

This chain uses TRBV7-9 with TRBJ2-3; 14 nucleotides match TRBD2. V shed 5 bases, J shed 3 bases, and the junction held 4 bases outside the gene matches. CDR3 length: 16 amino acids. Germline lookup yields CDR1 SEHNR and CDR2 FQNEAQ (reference sequence). The CDR3 DNA is TGTGCCAGCAGCGGGGGACTAGCGGGAGTGACAGATACGCAGTATTTT. This codes for CASSGGLAGVTDTQYF. Full variable domain (outside the CDR3, taken from reference TRBV7-9 and TRBJ2-3): DTGVSQNPRHKITKRGQNVTFRCDPISEHNRLYWYRQTLGQGPEFLTYFQNEAQLEKSRLLSDRFSAERPKGSFSTLEIQRTEQGDSAMYLCASSGGLAGVTDTQYFGPGTRLTVL.

The chain uses TRBV2 and TRBJ2-5, with D hard to call. Gene TRBJ2-7 matches the end of the DNA better, so the J call may be wrong. The CDR3 is 12 residues long. The germline V gene has CDR1 SNHLY and CDR2 FYNNEI. CDR3 in DNA: TGTGCCAGCAGCTCCCCTAGACGCGAGCAGTACTTC. This translates into CASSSPRREQYF.

The CDR3, as DNA: TGTGCCTGGAGTGGGGGGCTACAGAGTGGGCAGTATTTT. Encoded protein: CAWSGGLQSGQYF. The chain joins TRBV30 to TRBJ2-3; a possible D gene is TRBD1 (6 bases). The germline gives CDR1 GTSNPN, CDR2 SVGIG (reference sequence). This CDR3 has 13 amino acids. The ends were cut back, 1 base at V and 11 bases at J, with 16 bases in the middle.

V is TRBV6-5 and J is TRBJ2-7; 11 nucleotides align to TRBD1. The trim removed 8 bases at V and 2 bases at J, leaving 2 bases unmatched. Per the germline V gene, CDR1 is MNHEY and CDR2 is SVGAGI. The CDR3 runs 13 residues. The CDR3 loop is CASRTGGPYEQYF. CDR3 DNA sequence: TGTGCCAGCCGGACAGGGGGCCCCTACGAGCAGTACTTC.

The chain couples TRBV10-1 to TRBJ2-1; 10 nucleotides agree with TRBD2. This CDR3 comprises 16 residues. Losses at the gene ends were 4 bases for V and 7 bases for J; bases not matched to a gene: 10. In germline, CDR1 is WNHNN, CDR2 SYGVQD (reference sequence). Written as DNA, the CDR3 is TGCGCCAGCAGTGGTCCCCTAGCGGGAGAAGGGAATGAGCAGTTCTTC. This gives the protein CASSGPLAGEGNEQFF.

There are a few counts of this clone. J is TRBJ2-1 and V is TRBV10-3; 12 bases line up with TRBD2. CDR1 and CDR2 from the germline V gene are ENHRY and SYGVKD. CDR3 length: 16 residues. Trimming cost V 2 bases and J 9 bases; bases outside gene matches: 8. The CDR3 region has the DNA TGTGCCATCAGTGAGGGTCTAGCGGGGGGGCCCGGTGAGCAGTTCTTC. Translated, it gives CAISEGLAGGPGEQFF.